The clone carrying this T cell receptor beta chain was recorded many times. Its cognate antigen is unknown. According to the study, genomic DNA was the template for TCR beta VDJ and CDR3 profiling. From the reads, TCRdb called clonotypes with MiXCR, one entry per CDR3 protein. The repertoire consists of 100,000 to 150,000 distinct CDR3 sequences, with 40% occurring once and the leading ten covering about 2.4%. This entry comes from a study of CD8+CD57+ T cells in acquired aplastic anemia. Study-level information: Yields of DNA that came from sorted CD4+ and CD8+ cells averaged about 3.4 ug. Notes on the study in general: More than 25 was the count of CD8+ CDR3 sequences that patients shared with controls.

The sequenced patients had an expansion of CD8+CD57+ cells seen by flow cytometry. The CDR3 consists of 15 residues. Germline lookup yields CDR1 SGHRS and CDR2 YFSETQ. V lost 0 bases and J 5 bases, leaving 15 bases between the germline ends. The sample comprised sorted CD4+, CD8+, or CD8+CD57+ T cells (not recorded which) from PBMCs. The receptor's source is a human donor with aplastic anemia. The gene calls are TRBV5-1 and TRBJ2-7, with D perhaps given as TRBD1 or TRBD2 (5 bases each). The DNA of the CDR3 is TGCGCCAGCAGCTTGGGGGGCGGGCGAGTGGACGAGCAGTACGTC. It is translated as CASSLGGGRVDEQYV.